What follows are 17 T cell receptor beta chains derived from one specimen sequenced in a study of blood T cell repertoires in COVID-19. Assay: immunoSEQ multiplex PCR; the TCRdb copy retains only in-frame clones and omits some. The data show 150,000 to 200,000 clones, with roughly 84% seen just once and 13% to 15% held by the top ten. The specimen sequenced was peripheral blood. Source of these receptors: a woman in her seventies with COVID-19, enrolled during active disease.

CDR3 sequence: CASSLLAGGGEQFF. CDR3 coding DNA: TGTGCCAGCTCGCTACTAGCGGGAGGAGGTGAGCAGTTCTTC. This chain uses TRBV18 with TRBJ2-1; 12 positions agree with TRBD2. The CDR3 length is 14 residues. Germline V CDR1 and CDR2: KGHSH, LQKENI. Trimming cost V 6 bases and J 9 bases; bases outside gene matches: 6.

CDR3 nucleotide sequence: TGTGCCAGCAGCTTTTGGCAGGGGGCTTCCTACAATGAGCAGTTCTTC. Protein product: CASSFWQGASYNEQFF. The chain joins TRBV9 to TRBJ2-1; TRBD1 matches at 8 bases. The CDR3 is 16 amino acids. The trim removed 4 bases at V and 1 base at J, leaving 7 bases unmatched. Germline CDR1 reads SGDLS; CDR2 reads YYNGEE.

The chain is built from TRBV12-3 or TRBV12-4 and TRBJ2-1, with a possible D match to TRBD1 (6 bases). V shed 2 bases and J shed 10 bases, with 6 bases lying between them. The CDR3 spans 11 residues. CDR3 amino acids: CASSLRGEQFF. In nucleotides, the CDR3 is TGTGCCAGCAGTTTAAGGGGGGAGCAGTTCTTC.

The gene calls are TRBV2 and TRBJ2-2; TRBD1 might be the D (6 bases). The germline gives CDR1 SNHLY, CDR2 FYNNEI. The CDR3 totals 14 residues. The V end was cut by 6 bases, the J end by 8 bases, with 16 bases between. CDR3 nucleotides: TGTGCCAGCAGCTATGACAGGTCGATTGGGGAGCTGTTTTTT. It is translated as CASSYDRSIGELFF.

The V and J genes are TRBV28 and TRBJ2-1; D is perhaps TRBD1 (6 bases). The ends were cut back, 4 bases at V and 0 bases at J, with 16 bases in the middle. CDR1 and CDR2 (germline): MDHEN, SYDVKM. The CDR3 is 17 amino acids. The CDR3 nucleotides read TGTGCCAGCAGTTCGAGGACAGCTTGGAGCTCCTACAATGAGCAGTTCTTC. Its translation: CASSSRTAWSSYNEQFF.

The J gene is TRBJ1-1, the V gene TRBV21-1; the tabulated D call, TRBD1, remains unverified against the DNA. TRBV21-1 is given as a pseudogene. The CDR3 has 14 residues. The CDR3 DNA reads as TGTGCCAGCAGCATCAGGGGGGAGAGGATCCAAGCTTTCTTT. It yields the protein CASSIRGERIQAFF.

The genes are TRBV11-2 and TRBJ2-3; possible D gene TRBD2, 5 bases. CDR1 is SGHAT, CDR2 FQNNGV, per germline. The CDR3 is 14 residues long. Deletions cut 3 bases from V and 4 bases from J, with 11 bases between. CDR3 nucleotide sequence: TGTGCCAGCAGCTTTAACGGGGTAGCAGATACGCAGTATTTT. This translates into CASSFNGVADTQYF.

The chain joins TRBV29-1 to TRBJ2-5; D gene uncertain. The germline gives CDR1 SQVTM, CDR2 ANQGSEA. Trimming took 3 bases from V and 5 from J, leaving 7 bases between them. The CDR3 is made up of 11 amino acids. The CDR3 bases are TGCAGCGTTGATGTCAGGGAGACCCAGTACTTC. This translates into CSVDVRETQYF.

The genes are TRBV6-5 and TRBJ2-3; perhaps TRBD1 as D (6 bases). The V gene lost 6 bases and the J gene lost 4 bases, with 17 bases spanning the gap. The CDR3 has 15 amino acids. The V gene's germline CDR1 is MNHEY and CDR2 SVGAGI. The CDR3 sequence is CASRGAWGSPDTQYF. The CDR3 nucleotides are TGTGCCAGCAGGGGGGCTTGGGGGAGCCCAGATACGCAGTATTTT.

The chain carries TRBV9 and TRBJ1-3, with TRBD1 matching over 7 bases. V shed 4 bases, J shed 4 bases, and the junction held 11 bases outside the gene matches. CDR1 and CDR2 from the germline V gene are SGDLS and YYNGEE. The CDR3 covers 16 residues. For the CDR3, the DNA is TGTGCCAGCAGCCTCGGAAACAGGGGAGACGGAAACACCATATATTTT. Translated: CASSLGNRGDGNTIYF.

CDR3 region: CASRLGTTEAFF. CDR3 sequence (DNA): TGTGCCAGTCGTCTCGGGACAACAGAAGCTTTCTTT. The chain has TRBV19 and TRBJ1-1, with a weak D call TRBD1 (6 bases). V lost 8 bases, J lost 8 bases, and 15 bases lay in between. Germline V gene data show CDR1 as LNHDA and CDR2 as SQIVND (reference sequence). The length of the CDR3 is 12 residues.

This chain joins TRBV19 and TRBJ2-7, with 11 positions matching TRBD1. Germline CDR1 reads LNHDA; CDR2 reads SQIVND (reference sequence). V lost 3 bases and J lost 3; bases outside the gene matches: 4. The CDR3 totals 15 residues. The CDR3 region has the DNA TGTGCCAGTAGTATTCAGGGACAGGGGGACTACGAGCAGTACTTC. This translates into CASSIQGQGDYEQYF.

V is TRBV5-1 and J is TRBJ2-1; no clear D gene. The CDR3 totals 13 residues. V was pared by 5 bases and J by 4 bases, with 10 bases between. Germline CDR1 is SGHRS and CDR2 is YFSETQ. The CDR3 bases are TGCGCCAGCAGTGAAACTAATTACAATGAGCAGTTCTTC. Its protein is CASSETNYNEQFF.

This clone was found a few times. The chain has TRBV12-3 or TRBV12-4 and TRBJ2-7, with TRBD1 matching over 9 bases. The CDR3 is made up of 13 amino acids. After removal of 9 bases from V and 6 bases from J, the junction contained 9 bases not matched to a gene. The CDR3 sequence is CARTLTGGLEQYF. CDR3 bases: TGTGCCAGGACCTTAACAGGGGGCCTCGAGCAGTACTTC.

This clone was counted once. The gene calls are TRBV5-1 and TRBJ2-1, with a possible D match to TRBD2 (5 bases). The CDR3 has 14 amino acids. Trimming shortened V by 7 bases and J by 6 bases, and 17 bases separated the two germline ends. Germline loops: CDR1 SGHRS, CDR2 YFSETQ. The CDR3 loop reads CASAEVEARNEQFF. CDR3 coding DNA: TGCGCCAGCGCGGAGGTTGAAGCCCGCAATGAGCAGTTCTTC.

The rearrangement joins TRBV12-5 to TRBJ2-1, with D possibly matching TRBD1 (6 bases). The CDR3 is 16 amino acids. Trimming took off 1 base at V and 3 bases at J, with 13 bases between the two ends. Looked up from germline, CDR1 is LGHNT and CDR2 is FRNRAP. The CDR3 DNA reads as TGTGCTAGTGGTTTGGCTACAGGGAGCTTCTACAATGAGCAGTTCTTC. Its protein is CASGLATGSFYNEQFF. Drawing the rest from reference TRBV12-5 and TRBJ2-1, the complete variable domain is DARVTQTPRHKVTEMGQEVTMRCQPILGHNTVFWYRQTMMQGLELLAYFRNRAPLDDSGMPKDRFSAEMPDATLATLKIQPSEPRDSAVYFCASGLATGSFYNEQFFGPGTRLTVL.

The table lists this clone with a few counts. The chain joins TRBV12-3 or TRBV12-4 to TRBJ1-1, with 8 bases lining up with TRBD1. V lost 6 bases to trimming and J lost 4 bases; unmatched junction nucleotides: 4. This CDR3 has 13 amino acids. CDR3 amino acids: CASRGQVSTEAFF. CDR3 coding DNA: TGTGCCAGCAGGGGACAGGTCAGCACTGAAGCTTTCTTT.